This T cell receptor beta chain emerged from a study of vaccination and CD4 T cells after COVID-19. Study-wide points: Convalescent patients had a median roughly 87% of reactive clones appearing only post-vaccination.

Sample treatment: roughly ten-day PBMC culture with coronavirus spike peptide pools or control peptides (ViraFEST assay). ViraFEST used peptide pools to expand antigen-specific T cells and subsequently sequenced their TCRs. This clonotype was seen a few times. Its cognate antigen is unknown. The Oncomine TCR Beta short-read assay was applied to DNA of cultured CD4+ T cells. TCRdb re-called the PCR reads with MiXCR, one entry per CDR3 protein. The data contain 21,000 or so distinct CDR3 sequences, approximately 48% of them singletons. The CDR3 extends over 13 amino acids. V lost 6 bases and J 0 bases, leaving 9 bases between the germline ends.

The TCR originated in a human donor who had recovered from COVID-19. The chain uses TRBV12-3 or TRBV12-4 and TRBJ2-7; D gene ambiguous. The sample taken for sequencing was CD4+ T cells from blood, cultured in vitro. CDR3 bases: TGTGCCAGCAGCCCGTACAGCTCCTACGAGCAGTACTTC. Amino acid sequence: CASSPYSSYEQYF.